This T cell receptor beta chain was retrieved from a study of blood T cell repertoires in COVID-19. The wider study: Collection of acute and convalescent COVID-19 samples took place in the United States, Italy and Spain. PBMCs, B-cell-depleted T cells, or T cells provided the cDNA or gDNA that made up the material.

The CDR3 is 14 residues long. The junction had 2 bases not matched to a gene; V was cut back by 2 bases and J by 5 bases. From germline, CDR1 is MNHEY and CDR2 SVGEGT. In the original processing: Researchers report that nucleated cell counts were estimated from reference gene primer amplification. Clones were sequenced by immunoSEQ multiplex PCR, and TCRdb holds only the in-frame ones, with some missing. V and J calls and clone size follow that table, whereas D and trimming were derived from the DNA. Of some 140,000 clones listed, under 80% are singletons. The chain joins TRBV6-2 or TRBV6-3 to TRBJ2-2; 7 nucleotides match TRBD2. Sequencing was carried out using peripheral blood. The receptor was derived from a man older than 75 with acute or convalescent COVID-19. The CDR3 bases are TGTGCCAGCAGTTACACGGGAGGAACCGGGGAGCTGTTTTTT. It encodes CASSYTGGTGELFF.